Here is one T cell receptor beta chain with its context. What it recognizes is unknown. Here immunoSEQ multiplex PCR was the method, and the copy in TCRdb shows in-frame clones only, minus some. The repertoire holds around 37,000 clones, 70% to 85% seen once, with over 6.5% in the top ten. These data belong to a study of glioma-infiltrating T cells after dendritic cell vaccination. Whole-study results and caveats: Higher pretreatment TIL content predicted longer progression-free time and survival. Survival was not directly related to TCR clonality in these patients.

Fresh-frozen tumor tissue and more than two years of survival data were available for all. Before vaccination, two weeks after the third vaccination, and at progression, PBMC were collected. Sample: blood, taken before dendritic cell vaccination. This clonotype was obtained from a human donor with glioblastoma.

CDR3 protein: CASSISLNTGELFF. CDR3 in DNA: TGTGCCAGTAGTATCTCACTTAACACCGGGGAGCTGTTTTTT. V is TRBV19 and J is TRBJ2-2; no clear D gene. Germline loops: CDR1 LNHDA, CDR2 SQIVND (reference sequence). V lost 3 bases, J lost 2 bases, and 7 bases lay in between. The CDR3 length is 14 residues.